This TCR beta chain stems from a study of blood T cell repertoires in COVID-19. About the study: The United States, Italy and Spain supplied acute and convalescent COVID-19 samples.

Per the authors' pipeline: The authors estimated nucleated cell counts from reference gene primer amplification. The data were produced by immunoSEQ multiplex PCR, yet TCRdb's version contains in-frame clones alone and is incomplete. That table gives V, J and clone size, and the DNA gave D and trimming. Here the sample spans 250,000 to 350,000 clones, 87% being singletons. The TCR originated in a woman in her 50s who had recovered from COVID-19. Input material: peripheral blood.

The CDR3: CASRIGQGSAAFF. The CDR3 DNA sequence: TGTGCCAGCAGGATAGGACAGGGAAGCGCAGCTTTCTTT. V usage is TRBV2 and J usage is TRBJ1-1; TRBD1 agrees at 8 bases. CDR1 and CDR2 (germline): SNHLY, FYNNEI. Trimming cost V 6 bases and J 10 bases; bases outside gene matches: 10. The length of the CDR3 is 13 residues.